Listed below are T cell receptor beta chains from one sample, sequenced in a study of Graves' ophthalmopathy and Graves' hyperthyroidism. TCRdb reprocessed the multiplex PCR reads via MiXCR and lists one record per CDR3 protein. The table shows hundreds of thousands of distinct CDR3 sequences, with about two fifths occurring only once. Sequenced: peripheral blood. The receptors were gathered from an adult man with Graves' ophthalmopathy. The CDR3 runs from the conserved cysteine through the conserved F or W. Fields, in order: V gene, J gene, D gene, clone size, CDR3 DNA, CDR3 protein. D genes are given only for firm matches. The size entry is marked missing in some rows and otherwise reads once, few, many or a size class.

v_call: TRBV10-2; j_call: TRBJ2-7; d_call: TRBD1; clone_size: .; cdr3_nt: TGTGCCTGGAGTGTACGTTTGGACAGGGCCTACGAGCAGTACTTC; cdr3_aa: CAWSVRLDRAYEQYF
v_call: TRBV12-3/TRBV12-4; j_call: TRBJ1-4; d_call: .; clone_size: .; cdr3_nt: TGTGCCAGCAGCCCTTGGAACAGGGTAGACGAAAAACTGTTTTTT; cdr3_aa: CASSPWNRVDEKLFF
v_call: TRBV7-9; j_call: TRBJ1-6; d_call: TRBD1; clone_size: many; cdr3_nt: TGTGCCAGCAGCGCGGACAGGGGGCATAATTCACCCCTCCACTTT; cdr3_aa: CASSADRGHNSPLHF
v_call: TRBV12-3/TRBV12-4; j_call: TRBJ1-2; d_call: .; clone_size: few; cdr3_nt: TGTGCCAGCACCTCTTCCCGGATTAACTATGGCTACACCTTC; cdr3_aa: CASTSSRINYGYTF
v_call: TRBV12-3/TRBV12-4; j_call: TRBJ1-1; d_call: TRBD1; clone_size: many; cdr3_nt: TGTGCCAGCAGTTTTGGGCAGGGGGGAGTGAACACTGAAGCTTTCTTT; cdr3_aa: CASSFGQGGVNTEAFF
v_call: TRBV29-1; j_call: TRBJ1-2; d_call: TRBD1; clone_size: many; cdr3_nt: TGCAGCGTTGTAACAGGGGACTATGGCTACACCTTC; cdr3_aa: CSVVTGDYGYTF
v_call: TRBV20-1; j_call: TRBJ2-5; d_call: .; clone_size: many; cdr3_nt: TGCAGTGCTCACAAAGAGACCCAGTACTTC; cdr3_aa: CSAHKETQYF
v_call: TRBV12-3/TRBV12-4; j_call: TRBJ2-5; d_call: .; clone_size: .; cdr3_nt: TGTGTCAGCAGTTTAAACGCGGGAACCCAAGAGACCCAGTACTTC; cdr3_aa: CVSSLNAGTQETQYF
v_call: TRBV9; j_call: TRBJ2-7; d_call: .; clone_size: many; cdr3_nt: TGTGCCAGCAGCCACCGACTGGACAGTGTTCTCTACGAGCAGTACTTC; cdr3_aa: CASSHRLDSVLYEQYF
v_call: TRBV10-3; j_call: TRBJ1-5; d_call: TRBD1; clone_size: many; cdr3_nt: TGTGCCAGCAGTCCATCGGGACAGCTAAGTAATCAGCCCCAGCATTTT; cdr3_aa: CASSPSGQLSNQPQHF